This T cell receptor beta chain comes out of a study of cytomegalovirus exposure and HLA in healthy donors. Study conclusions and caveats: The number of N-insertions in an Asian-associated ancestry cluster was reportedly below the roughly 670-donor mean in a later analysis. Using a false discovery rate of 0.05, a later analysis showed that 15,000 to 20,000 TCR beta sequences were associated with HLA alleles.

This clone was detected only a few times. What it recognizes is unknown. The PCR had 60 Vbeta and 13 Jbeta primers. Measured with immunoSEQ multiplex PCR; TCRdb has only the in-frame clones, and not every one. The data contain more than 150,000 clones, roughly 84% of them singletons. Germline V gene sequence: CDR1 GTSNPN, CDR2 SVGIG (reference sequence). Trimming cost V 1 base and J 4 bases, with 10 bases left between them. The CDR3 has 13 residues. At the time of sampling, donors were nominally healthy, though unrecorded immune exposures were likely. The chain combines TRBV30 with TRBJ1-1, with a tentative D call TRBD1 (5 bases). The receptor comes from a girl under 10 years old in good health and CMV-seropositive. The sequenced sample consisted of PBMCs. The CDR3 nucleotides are TGTGCCTGGAGTGAACAAAGGGGCACTGAAGCTTTCTTT. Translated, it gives CAWSEQRGTEAFF.